This T cell receptor beta chain was sequenced during a study of blood T cell repertoires in COVID-19. Background on the study: T cells, B-cell-depleted T cells, or PBMCs provided the cDNA or gDNA that served as material.

Seattle's enrolled individuals joined amid active infection and were then monitored longitudinally. The CDR3 contains 15 residues. Trimming shortened V by 5 bases and J by 5 bases, and 18 bases separated the two germline ends. Germline values: CDR1 LNHNV, CDR2 YYDKDF (reference sequence). Produced via immunoSEQ multiplex PCR; TCRdb's table is partial and in-frame only. This sample yields some 160,000 clones, of which about 88% are seen a single time; 2% to 3% belongs to the top ten. V usage is TRBV15 and J usage is TRBJ1-1; weak D call: TRBD1 (6 bases). The sequence was collected from an elderly woman with COVID-19, enrolled during active disease. Input material: peripheral blood. The DNA of the CDR3 is TGTGCCACCAGCGTCGAAGTGGGGACATGGACTGAAGCTTTCTTT. Translating gives CATSVEVGTWTEAFF.